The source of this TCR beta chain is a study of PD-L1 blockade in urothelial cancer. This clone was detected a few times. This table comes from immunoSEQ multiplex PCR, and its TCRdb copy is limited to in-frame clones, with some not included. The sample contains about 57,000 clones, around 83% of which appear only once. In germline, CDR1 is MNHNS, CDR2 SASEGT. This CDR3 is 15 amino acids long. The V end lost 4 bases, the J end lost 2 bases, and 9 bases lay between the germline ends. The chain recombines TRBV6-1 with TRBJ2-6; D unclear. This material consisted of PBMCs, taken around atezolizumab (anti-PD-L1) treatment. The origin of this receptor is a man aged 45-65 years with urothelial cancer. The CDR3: CASSVGGAGANVLTF. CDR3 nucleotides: TGTGCCAGCAGTGTAGGCGGCGCTGGGGCCAACGTCCTGACTTTC.